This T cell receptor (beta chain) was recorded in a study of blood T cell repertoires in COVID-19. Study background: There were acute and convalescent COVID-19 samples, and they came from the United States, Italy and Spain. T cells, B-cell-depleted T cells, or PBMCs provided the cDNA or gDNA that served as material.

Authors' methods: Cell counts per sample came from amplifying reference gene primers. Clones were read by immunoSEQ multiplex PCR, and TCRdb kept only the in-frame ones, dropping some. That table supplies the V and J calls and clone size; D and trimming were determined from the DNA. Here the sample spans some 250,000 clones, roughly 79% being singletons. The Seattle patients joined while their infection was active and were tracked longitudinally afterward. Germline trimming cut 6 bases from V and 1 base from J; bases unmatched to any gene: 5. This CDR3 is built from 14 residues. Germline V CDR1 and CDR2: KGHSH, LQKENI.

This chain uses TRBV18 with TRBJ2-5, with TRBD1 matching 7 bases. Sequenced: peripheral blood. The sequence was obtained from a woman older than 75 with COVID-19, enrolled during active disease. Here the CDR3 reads CASSGRQGQETQYF. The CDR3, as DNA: TGTGCCAGCTCGGGGAGACAGGGCCAAGAGACCCAGTACTTC.